Sequencing of this TCR beta chain was carried out in a study of OX40 agonist ivuxolimab in advanced cancers. The V end lost 4 bases, the J end lost 3 bases, and 16 bases lay between the germline ends. The CDR3 loop spans 15 amino acids. Germline loops: CDR1 LGHNA, CDR2 YNFKEQ. The protocol was immunoSEQ multiplex PCR, while the TCRdb copy is restricted to in-frame clones and leaves out a portion. This sample has 25,000 to 30,000 clones, with over 90% found just once. The chain joins TRBV4-2 to TRBJ2-7, with D possibly TRBD2 on 5 matching bases. This TCR was sampled from an adult with an advanced solid tumor such as melanoma, head and neck, liver or kidney cancer. The material was CD4+ or CD8+ T cells sorted from blood, obtained in a trial of the OX40 agonist ivuxolimab. The CDR3 sequence: CASSLLARSRYEQYF. The CDR3 DNA follows: TGTGCCAGCAGCCTGTTAGCGCGATCCCGCTACGAGCAGTACTTC.